This record concerns one T cell receptor beta chain sequence. This record comes from a study of blood T cell repertoires in COVID-19. As for the study in general: Acute and convalescent COVID-19 specimens originated in the United States, Italy and Spain.

CDR1 is KGHSH, CDR2 LQKENI, per germline. Between the trimmed V and J ends, which lost 1 base and 4 bases, there was a span of 13 bases. The CDR3 is made up of 15 amino acids. Some clones are missing from TCRdb's copy, which holds only in-frame ones; the method was immunoSEQ multiplex PCR. The sample carries 93,000 or so clones, over 75% recorded once. This receptor was identified in a human donor in a cohort sampled during active or convalescent COVID-19. Sequenced: peripheral blood. J is TRBJ1-1 and V is TRBV18; D possibly corresponds to TRBD1 (6 bases). In DNA, the CDR3 is TGTGCCAGCTCACCACTAATCTCGGACAGCACTGAAGCTTTCTTT. It encodes CASSPLISDSTEAFF.